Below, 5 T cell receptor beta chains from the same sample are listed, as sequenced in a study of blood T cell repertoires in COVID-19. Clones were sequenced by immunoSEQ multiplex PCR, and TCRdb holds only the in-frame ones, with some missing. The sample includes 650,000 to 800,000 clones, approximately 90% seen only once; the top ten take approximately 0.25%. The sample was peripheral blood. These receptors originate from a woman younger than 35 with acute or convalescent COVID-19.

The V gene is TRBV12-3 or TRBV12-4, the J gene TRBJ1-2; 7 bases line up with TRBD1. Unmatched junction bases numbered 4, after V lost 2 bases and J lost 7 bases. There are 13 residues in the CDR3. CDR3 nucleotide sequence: TGTGCCAGCAGTTTAAGGCAGGGGGGTGGCTACACCTTC. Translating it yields CASSLRQGGGYTF.

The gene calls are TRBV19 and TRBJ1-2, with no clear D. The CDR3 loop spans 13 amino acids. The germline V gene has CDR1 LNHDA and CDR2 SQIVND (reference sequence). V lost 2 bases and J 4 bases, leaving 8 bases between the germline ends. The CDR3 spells CASSIPSSYGYTF. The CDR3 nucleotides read TGTGCCAGTAGTATACCCTCTTCCTATGGCTACACCTTC.

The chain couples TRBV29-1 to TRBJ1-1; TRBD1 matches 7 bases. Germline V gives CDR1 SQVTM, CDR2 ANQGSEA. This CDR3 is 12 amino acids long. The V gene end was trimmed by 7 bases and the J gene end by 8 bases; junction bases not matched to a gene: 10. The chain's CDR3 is CSAEGTAPEAFF. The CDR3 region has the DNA TGCAGCGCCGAGGGGACAGCGCCCGAAGCTTTCTTT.

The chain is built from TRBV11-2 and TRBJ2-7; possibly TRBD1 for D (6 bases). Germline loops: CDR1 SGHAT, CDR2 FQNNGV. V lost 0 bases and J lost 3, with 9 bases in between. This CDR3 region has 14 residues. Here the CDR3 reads CASSLETGIYEQYF. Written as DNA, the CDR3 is TGTGCCAGCAGCTTAGAAACAGGGATCTACGAGCAGTACTTC.

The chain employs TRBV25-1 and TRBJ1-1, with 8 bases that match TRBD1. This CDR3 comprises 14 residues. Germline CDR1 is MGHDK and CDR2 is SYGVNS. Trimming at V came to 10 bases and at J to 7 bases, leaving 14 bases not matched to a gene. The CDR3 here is CAKSTRSGGHEAFF. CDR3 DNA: TGTGCCAAGAGTACAAGGTCAGGGGGCCATGAAGCTTTCTTT.